These 27 T cell receptor beta chains were sequenced from one sample in a study of T cell clonality in common variable immunodeficiency. TCRdb keeps only in-frame clones here, not all; method: immunoSEQ multiplex PCR. This sample carries 75,000 to 85,000 clones, none of them present only once. Sample: peripheral blood mononuclear cells. These TCRs come from a person between 18 and 75 years old in good health.

This clone appeared many times. The read comes to an end 3 residues before the CDR3 does, leaving the germline J gene to fill in the end. This rearrangement joins TRBV5-1 to TRBJ2-7; a weak D match, TRBD2 (5 bases). V dropped 4 bases and J dropped 2 bases, with 10 bases sitting between them. The CDR3 runs 13 residues. Germline V gene sequence: CDR1 SGHRS, CDR2 YFSETQ. The CDR3 DNA, read in part, is TGCGCCAGCAGCCGGTCCGGGGCCTACGAG. It codes for CASSRSGAYE. The CDR3, in full, reads CASSRSGAYEQYF.

In this sample, this clone turned up a few times. Sequencing ends 3 residues short of the CDR3 end; the germline J gene provides the rest. V and J are TRBV18 and TRBJ2-5, with D possibly being TRBD2 (6 bases). Germline CDR1 KGHSH, CDR2 LQKENI. Deletions cut 8 bases from V and 0 bases from J, with 10 bases between. The CDR3 contains 13 residues. Incomplete CDR3 DNA: TGTGCCAGCGCCAGGGACTACCAAGAGACC. Translation gives CASARDYQET. The entire CDR3 is CASARDYQETQYF.

This clone was recorded many times. With the read ending 3 residues before the CDR3 end, the germline J gene is used to fill in that end. The chain is built from TRBV10-3 and TRBJ2-2; the match to TRBD2 covers 11 bases. Germline CDR1 is ENHRY and CDR2 is SYGVKD. Trimming at V came to 1 base and at J to 1 base, leaving 2 bases not matched to a gene. The CDR3 length is 17 residues. CDR3: CAISELAGGWNTGELFF. The covered CDR3 bases are TGTGCCATCAGTGAGTTAGCGGGAGGGTGGAACACCGGGGAG.

This clone was counted many times. Read sequence stops 3 residues before the CDR3 end, and the germline J gene provides the missing end. The rearrangement joins TRBV12-3 or TRBV12-4 to TRBJ1-4; 10 bases line up with TRBD1. The V segment lost 6 bases and the J segment 8 bases; nucleotides outside the gene matches: 6. The CDR3 has 14 amino acids. This CDR3 reads CASSRPGQGEKLFF. CDR3 DNA (partial): TGTGCCAGCAGCCGACCGGGACAGGGGGAAAAA.

The sample holds many counts of this clone. With the read ending 3 residues before the CDR3 end, the germline J gene is used to fill in that end. This chain links TRBV12-3 or TRBV12-4 with TRBJ2-7; TRBD2 matches 8 bases. The J segment lost 2 bases and the V segment lost 5 bases, leaving 5 bases of the junction unmatched. The CDR3 runs to 14 residues. CDR3: CASSTTSAAYEQYF. The CDR3 bases that were read are TGTGCCAGCAGTACGACTAGCGCTGCCTACGAG.

This clone was seen at least ten times. The read falls 3 residues short of the CDR3 end, and the missing part is taken from the germline J gene. J is TRBJ2-7 and V is TRBV6-2 or TRBV6-3; 12 bases match TRBD2. The germline V gene has CDR1 MNHEY and CDR2 SVGEGT. With V trimmed by 4 bases and J by 6 bases, 7 bases remained unmatched. CDR3 length: 15 amino acids. CDR3 protein: CASSFGLAGTSEQYF. The DNA read from the CDR3 is TGTGCCAGCAGTTTTGGACTAGCGGGAACTTCCGAG.

This clone was seen repeatedly, ten times or more. Coverage ceases 3 residues before the CDR3 finishes, and the germline J gene fills in the end. The chain links TRBV12-3 or TRBV12-4 to TRBJ1-2; TRBD1 matches at 7 bases. The V gene end was trimmed by 5 bases and the J gene end by 6 bases; junction bases not matched to a gene: 12. The CDR3 has 15 residues. The CDR3 is CASSRRQGLLHGYTF. The sequenced part of the CDR3 DNA is TGTGCCAGCAGTCGCCGACAGGGTTTATTACATGGC.

This clone showed up many times. The CDR3 is cut off 3 residues early in the read; its end comes from the germline J gene. J is TRBJ2-7 and V is TRBV19; TRBD1 matches 9 bases. This CDR3 is built from 15 residues. Germline CDR1 and CDR2: LNHDA and SQIVND (reference sequence). Losses at the gene ends were 8 bases for V and 3 bases for J; bases not matched to a gene: 11. CDR3 sequence reads: CASRSPGTGSYEQYF. CDR3 DNA (partial): TGTGCCAGTCGAAGCCCCGGGACAGGGAGCTACGAG.

Ten or more counts support this clone. The read ends 3 residues shy of where the CDR3 ends; the end is completed using the germline J gene. J is TRBJ2-7 and V is TRBV18; TRBD1 matches 7 bases. This CDR3 contains 14 residues. Germline lookup yields CDR1 KGHSH and CDR2 LQKENI. The V gene end was trimmed by 3 bases and the J gene end by 2 bases; junction bases not matched to a gene: 4. The CDR3 here is CASSPTGQTYEQYF. The sequenced part of the CDR3 DNA is TGTGCCAGCTCACCTACGGGACAGACCTACGAG.

This clone came up many times. The missing CDR3 end, 3 residues past where the read stops, is filled in from the germline J gene. The J gene is TRBJ2-4, the V gene TRBV19; D call uncertain. Germline V gene lookup returns CDR1 LNHDA and CDR2 SQIVND (reference sequence). The CDR3 extends over 16 amino acids. Trimming shortened V by 3 bases and J by 2 bases, and 14 bases separated the two germline ends. This chain's CDR3 is CASSIDAVKSKNIQYF. The part of the CDR3 DNA that was read is TGTGCCAGTAGTATTGACGCGGTTAAATCCAAAAACATT. The full variable domain, in which reference TRBV19 and TRBJ2-4 provide the parts outside the CDR3, is DGGITQSPKYLFRKEGQNVTLSCEQNLNHDAMYWYRQDPGQGLRLIYYSQIVNDFQKGDIAEGYSVSREKKESFPLTVTSAQKNPTAFYLCASSIDAVKSKNIQYFGAGTRLSVL.

This clone came up many times. The read ends 3 residues shy of where the CDR3 ends; the end is completed using the germline J gene. The chain uses TRBV29-1 and TRBJ2-2, with D possibly being TRBD2 (7 bases). V lost 2 bases and J 2 bases, leaving 9 bases between the germline ends. CDR1 and CDR2 (germline): SQVTM, ANQGSEA. There are 14 residues in the CDR3. The part of the CDR3 DNA that was read is TGCAGCGTTGAAAGGGGGGGCAACACCGGGGAG. It specifies CSVERGGNTGE. The entire CDR3 is CSVERGGNTGELFF.

This clone has ten or more counts. Read sequence stops 3 residues before the CDR3 end, and the germline J gene provides the missing end. The genes are TRBV5-4 and TRBJ1-1; D unclear. This CDR3 contains 13 residues. Germline CDR1 reads SGHNT; CDR2 reads YYREEE (reference sequence). The V gene lost 4 bases and the J gene lost 5 bases, with 12 bases spanning the gap. The CDR3 region is CASSPGDGTEAFF. Incomplete CDR3 DNA: TGTGCCAGCAGCCCGGGTGATGGGACTGAA.

This clone was seen many times. Read sequence stops 3 residues before the CDR3 end, and the germline J gene provides the missing end. The chain has TRBV7-2 and TRBJ2-1; 11 positions agree with TRBD2. J gave up 5 bases and V 4 bases, and 4 bases lay outside the gene matches. This CDR3 is 15 amino acids long. Germline V gene lookup returns CDR1 SGHTA and CDR2 FQGNSA. The CDR3 loop is CASSSKGLADNEQFF. The covered CDR3 bases are TGTGCCAGCAGCTCTAAGGGACTAGCGGACAATGAG.

Of note for this clone: The CDR3 goes on 3 residues after the read ends, and that part is filled in from the germline J gene. The chain is built from TRBV18 and TRBJ2-7; D may be TRBD1 (6 bases). Trimming removed 3 bases from V and 6 bases from J, with 12 bases in between. The germline V gene has CDR1 KGHSH and CDR2 LQKENI. CDR3 length equals 13 residues. The CDR3 reads CASSPPTGGEQYF. The CDR3 DNA, read in part, is TGTGCCAGCTCACCCCCGACAGGCGGCGAG.

Ten or more counts support this clone. The CDR3 end falls 3 residues outside the read, so it is completed with the germline J gene. The chain carries TRBV20-1 and TRBJ2-3; TRBD2 matches at 10 bases. The CDR3 sequence is 17 residues long. Germline V gives CDR1 DFQATT, CDR2 SNEGSKA (reference sequence). The trim removed 0 bases at V and 4 bases at J, leaving 10 bases unmatched. The CDR3 bases that were read are TGCAGTGCTAGAGATCTGGCCCTAGCGGGAGAAGCAGATACG. Residues: CSARDLALAGEADT. The entire CDR3 protein is CSARDLALAGEADTQYF.

This clone was seen at least ten times. The read stops 3 residues short of the end of the CDR3; the missing end is completed from the germline J gene. The rearrangement links TRBV6-2 or TRBV6-3 to TRBJ2-3; the D is unclear. There are 15 residues in the CDR3. Looked up from germline, CDR1 is MNHEY and CDR2 is SVGEGT. Trimming left V 0 bases short and J 1 base short, with 8 bases between. The chain's CDR3 is CASSYSKGRTDTQYF. The sequenced part of the CDR3 DNA is TGTGCCAGCAGTTACTCGAAAGGGCGCACAGATACG.

This clone showed up many times. The read comes to an end 3 residues before the CDR3 does, leaving the germline J gene to fill in the end. V and J are TRBV18 and TRBJ2-1; TRBD2 matches 9 bases. CDR3 length equals 17 residues. In germline, CDR1 is KGHSH, CDR2 LQKENI. V was clipped by 5 bases and J by 8 bases; unmatched bases: 16. The CDR3 reads CASSGRAGGRARDEQFF. The CDR3 bases that were read are TGTGCCAGCTCAGGCCGAGCGGGAGGTAGGGCTAGAGATGAG.

The table lists this clone with many counts. The CDR3 goes on 3 residues after the read ends, and that part is filled in from the germline J gene. The rearrangement joins TRBV18 to TRBJ2-4; 10 bases fit TRBD1. Trimming removed 6 bases from V and 8 bases from J; junction bases left unmatched: 4. CDR3 length equals 13 residues. Germline V lookup: CDR1 KGHSH, CDR2 LQKENI. CDR3 sequence reads: CASSPTGGDIQYF. CDR3 DNA, as far as it was read: TGTGCCAGCTCGCCGACAGGGGGCGACATT.

This clone occurred many times. The read ends 3 residues early relative to the CDR3; the germline J gene fills the gap. The chain joins TRBV10-3 to TRBJ2-3, with D possibly matching TRBD1 (6 bases). Trimming took off 6 bases at V and 1 base at J, with 14 bases between the two ends. CDR1 ENHRY and CDR2 SYGVKD come from the germline V gene. This CDR3 contains 15 residues. CDR3 region: CAISPRGLGTDTQYF. The covered CDR3 bases are TGTGCCATCAGCCCCAGGGGTTTAGGCACAGATACG.

In this sample, this clone turned up many times. The read is 3 residues too short to cover the CDR3 end, so that end is filled in from the germline J gene. The V call is TRBV7-2, the J call TRBJ2-5, with TRBD2 as a possible D gene (6 bases). CDR1 and CDR2 (germline): SGHTA, FQGNSA. V was pared by 5 bases and J by 7 bases, with 20 bases between. This CDR3 region has 15 residues. This chain's CDR3 is CASSPGTSRGGTQYF. CDR3 DNA, as far as it was read: TGTGCCAGCAGCCCCGGGACTTCCCGTGGTGGGACC. The complete variable domain, with remaining parts taken from reference TRBV7-2 and TRBJ2-5, reads GAGVSQSPSNKVTEKGKDVELRCDPISGHTALYWYRQSLGQGLEFLIYFQGNSAPDKSGLPSDRFSAERTGGSVSTLTIQRTQQEDSAVYLCASSPGTSRGGTQYFGPGTRLLVL.

This clone was counted at least ten times. The CDR3 is cut off 3 residues early in the read; its end comes from the germline J gene. The rearrangement uses TRBV24-1 and TRBJ2-3; 10 bases are shared with TRBD2. CDR3 length: 16 residues. Unmatched junction bases numbered 5, after V lost 4 bases and J lost 2 bases. From germline, CDR1 is KGHDR and CDR2 SFDVKD. The chain's CDR3 is CATSDPGLADTDTQYF. CDR3 bases read: TGTGCCACCAGTGACCCCGGACTAGCGGACACAGATACG.

This clone was observed many times. The observed sequence ends 3 residues before the CDR3 terminus, with the missing tail filled in from the germline J gene. This sequence joins TRBV19 and TRBJ2-3; D is possibly TRBD1 (6 bases). Germline CDR1 is LNHDA and CDR2 is SQIVND (reference sequence). The CDR3 has 13 amino acids. The CDR3 bases that were read are TGTGCCAGTACCAAACCCAGGACAGTAACG. This encodes CASTKPRTVT. The whole CDR3 protein reads CASTKPRTVTQYF.

There are many counts of this clone. The CDR3 extends 3 residues past the end of the read, so its final part is completed from the germline J gene. The genes are TRBV20-1 and TRBJ1-2, with D tentatively TRBD1 (5 bases). Looked up from germline, CDR1 is DFQATT and CDR2 is SNEGSKA (reference sequence). Between the trimmed V and J ends, which lost 2 bases and 2 bases, there was a span of 12 bases. The CDR3 totals 14 residues. The CDR3 region is CSARLGRTNYGYTF. The covered CDR3 bases are TGCAGTGCTAGATTGGGCAGGACAAACTATGGC.

Many counts were recorded for this clone. CDR3 DNA (partial): TGTGCCAGCAGTCAGGCTAACTGGGTGCAGTACGAG. Translated, it gives CASSQANWVQYE. In full, the CDR3 is CASSQANWVQYEQYF. The chain employs TRBV14 and TRBJ2-7; D gene ambiguous. The read comes to an end 3 residues before the CDR3 does, leaving the germline J gene to fill in the end. The CDR3 length is 15 residues. Trimming pared 6 bases from V and 4 bases from J, leaving 19 bases between. Per germline, CDR1 SGHDN and CDR2 FVKESK.

In this sample, this clone turned up many times. Sequencing ends 3 residues short of the CDR3 end; the germline J gene provides the rest. The chain carries TRBV7-9 and TRBJ2-1, with D unresolved. V was clipped by 5 bases and J by 9 bases, with 11 bases between them. Germline CDR1 is SEHNR and CDR2 is FQNEAQ (reference sequence). This CDR3 contains 12 residues. The chain's CDR3 is CASSPGVIEQFF. The CDR3 DNA, read in part, is TGTGCCAGCAGCCCAGGAGTAATTGAG.

This clone appeared many times. With the read ending 3 residues before the CDR3 end, the germline J gene is used to fill in that end. The rearrangement links TRBV19 to TRBJ2-7; TRBD2 agrees at 12 bases. With V trimmed by 6 bases and J by 0 bases, 3 bases remained unmatched. Germline CDR1 and CDR2: LNHDA and SQIVND (reference sequence). The CDR3 is 15 amino acids. CDR3 amino acids: CASSSTSGGSYEQYF. Partial CDR3 DNA: TGTGCCAGTAGCTCGACTAGCGGGGGCTCCTACGAG.

This clone turned up a few times. The CDR3 extends 3 residues past the end of the read, so its final part is completed from the germline J gene. This rearrangement joins TRBV30 to TRBJ1-2, with unresolved D. Germline CDR1 GTSNPN, CDR2 SVGIG (reference sequence). CDR3 length: 16 amino acids. The CDR3 reads CAWSSTERKSYNDYTF. CDR3 DNA, as far as it was read: TGTGCCTGGAGTTCCACCGAGCGGAAGTCCTACAATGAC.